A selection of T cell receptor beta chains follows, all from one sample in a study of blood T cell repertoires in COVID-19. The protocol was immunoSEQ multiplex PCR, while the TCRdb copy is restricted to in-frame clones and leaves out a portion. Of 92,000 or so clones listed, approximately 89% were seen once; the top ten hold around 0.47%. The sample consisted of peripheral blood. The receptor set was obtained from a man aged 55 to 70 with acute or convalescent COVID-19. CDR3s leave out the opening cysteine and the closing phenylalanine or tryptophan.

J gene: TRBJ1-4
V gene: TRBV30
CDR3 length: 14
CDR3 protein: AWSEQGLPTNEKLF

J gene: TRBJ2-5
V gene: TRBV5-1
CDR3 length: 13
CDR3 protein: ASSLVTSEQETQY

J gene: TRBJ2-1
V gene: TRBV4-1
CDR3 length: 14
CDR3 protein: ASSQDTAGVNNEQF

J gene: TRBJ1-5
V gene: TRBV5-5
CDR3 length: 13
CDR3 protein: ASSLGQAVGQPQH

J gene: TRBJ1-6
V gene: TRBV14
CDR3 length: 16
CDR3 protein: ASSQDHSRGLLNSPLH

J gene: TRBJ1-1
V gene: TRBV5-1
CDR3 length: 13
CDR3 protein: ASSPYTGTNTEAF

J gene: TRBJ2-5
V gene: TRBV5-4
CDR3 length: 12
CDR3 protein: ASSTGQSRETQY

J gene: TRBJ1-1
V gene: TRBV19
CDR3 length: 11
CDR3 protein: ASSMEGLTEAF

J gene: TRBJ1-1
V gene: TRBV4-1
CDR3 length: 14
CDR3 protein: ASSQRTGAMNTEAF

J gene: TRBJ1-6
V gene: TRBV4-2
CDR3 length: 13
CDR3 protein: ASSLTTGAASPLH

J gene: TRBJ2-3
V gene: TRBV29-1
CDR3 length: 13
CDR3 protein: SVEVAGVSTDTQY

J gene: TRBJ2-2
V gene: TRBV7-2
CDR3 length: 15
CDR3 protein: ASSSPRGQGEAGELF

J gene: TRBJ1-2
V gene: TRBV2
CDR3 length: 12
CDR3 protein: ASSENREGGGYT

J gene: TRBJ1-1
V gene: TRBV6-5
CDR3 length: 11
CDR3 protein: AITGIGYAEAF

J gene: TRBJ2-3
V gene: TRBV10-2
CDR3 length: 12
CDR3 protein: ASSVAGGTDTQY

J gene: TRBJ2-3
V gene: TRBV15
CDR3 length: 15
CDR3 protein: ATSRDHGGAGTDTQY

J gene: TRBJ2-5
V gene: TRBV18
CDR3 length: 11
CDR3 protein: ASFTGQGETQY

J gene: TRBJ2-7
V gene: TRBV11-2
CDR3 length: 12
CDR3 protein: ASSLALNTNEQY

J gene: TRBJ2-7
V gene: TRBV28
CDR3 length: 11
CDR3 protein: ASSLGQDYEQY

J gene: TRBJ2-1
V gene: TRBV3-1/TRBV3-2
CDR3 length: 13
CDR3 protein: ASSQEQASYNEQF

J gene: TRBJ1-2
V gene: TRBV5-1
CDR3 length: 15
CDR3 protein: ASSPSGTGGLGYGYT

J gene: TRBJ2-2
V gene: TRBV27
CDR3 length: 11
CDR3 protein: ASSFNRLGELF

J gene: TRBJ2-5
V gene: TRBV28
CDR3 length: 12
CDR3 protein: ASSPTGLQETQY

J gene: TRBJ2-7
V gene: TRBV7-3
CDR3 length: 13
CDR3 protein: ASSVQGGGPYEQY

J gene: TRBJ1-6
V gene: TRBV27
CDR3 length: 12
CDR3 protein: ASTTTGDHSPLH

J gene: TRBJ2-7
V gene: TRBV21-1
CDR3 length: 10
CDR3 protein: ASSNRGLEQY

J gene: TRBJ2-2
V gene: TRBV30
CDR3 length: 15
CDR3 protein: AWARTSVISNTGELF

J gene: TRBJ1-2
V gene: TRBV24-1
CDR3 length: 13
CDR3 protein: ATRPSTGTGGGYT

J gene: TRBJ2-5
V gene: TRBV7-2
CDR3 length: 14
CDR3 protein: ASSPDGGVRQETQY

J gene: TRBJ2-2
V gene: TRBV21-1
CDR3 length: 15
CDR3 protein: ASSKAASGANTGELF

J gene: TRBJ2-3
V gene: TRBV25-1
CDR3 length: 15
CDR3 protein: ASSEGRLAGGADTQY

J gene: TRBJ2-2
V gene: TRBV19
CDR3 length: 16
CDR3 protein: ASSLWTSGSADTGELF

J gene: TRBJ2-1
V gene: TRBV9
CDR3 length: 13
CDR3 protein: ASSVGTGFDNEQF

J gene: TRBJ2-7
V gene: TRBV18
CDR3 length: 13
CDR3 protein: ASSNRDRGSYEQY

J gene: TRBJ2-1
V gene: TRBV19
CDR3 length: 13
CDR3 protein: ASSKEGTGLYEQF

J gene: TRBJ1-6
V gene: TRBV5-1
CDR3 length: 13
CDR3 protein: ASSLGADRGSPLH

J gene: TRBJ2-1
V gene: TRBV4-1
CDR3 length: 14
CDR3 protein: ASSQRLAGGGDEQF

J gene: TRBJ1-6
V gene: TRBV5-1
CDR3 length: 12
CDR3 protein: ASSFAGKNSPLH

J gene: TRBJ1-2
V gene: TRBV5-1
CDR3 length: 13
CDR3 protein: ASSSAGVVVGGYT

J gene: TRBJ1-6
V gene: TRBV28
CDR3 length: 15
CDR3 protein: ASSFTAGASYNSPLH

J gene: TRBJ2-2
V gene: TRBV4-1
CDR3 length: 16
CDR3 protein: ASSQQGARTTNTGELF

J gene: TRBJ2-2
V gene: TRBV4-2
CDR3 length: 15
CDR3 protein: ASSQNMGVAGVGELF

J gene: TRBJ1-1
V gene: TRBV3-1/TRBV3-2
CDR3 length: 15
CDR3 protein: ASSQDRWTMLHTEAF

J gene: TRBJ1-5
V gene: TRBV19
CDR3 length: 13
CDR3 protein: ASREGQGGNQPQH

J gene: TRBJ2-1
V gene: TRBV6-5
CDR3 length: 13
CDR3 protein: ASSYSRVAGGEQF

J gene: TRBJ1-2
V gene: TRBV9
CDR3 length: 14
CDR3 protein: ASSVDFQGWDYGYT

J gene: TRBJ1-6
V gene: TRBV10-1
CDR3 length: 11
CDR3 protein: ASSPTTNSPLH

J gene: TRBJ1-1
V gene: TRBV19
CDR3 length: 12
CDR3 protein: ASSLQGRGTEAF

J gene: TRBJ2-5
V gene: TRBV6-1
CDR3 length: 12
CDR3 protein: ASSEAPGPGTQY

J gene: TRBJ1-1
V gene: TRBV5-4
CDR3 length: 12
CDR3 protein: ASSLRSKVTEAF

J gene: TRBJ2-6
V gene: TRBV7-3
CDR3 length: 15
CDR3 protein: ASSLTRVGSGANVLT

J gene: TRBJ2-1
V gene: TRBV5-1
CDR3 length: 13
CDR3 protein: ASSLSSGSYNEQF

J gene: TRBJ2-7
V gene: TRBV6-5
CDR3 length: 12
CDR3 protein: ASSYTDSTYEQY

J gene: TRBJ2-5
V gene: TRBV4-2
CDR3 length: 16
CDR3 protein: ASSQDGTSGGFQETQY

J gene: TRBJ2-1
V gene: TRBV27
CDR3 length: 10
CDR3 protein: ASSFDGTGHF

J gene: TRBJ2-7
V gene: TRBV19
CDR3 length: 11
CDR3 protein: ATSGPGFYEQY

J gene: TRBJ2-2
V gene: TRBV7-7
CDR3 length: 13
CDR3 protein: ASSLGTGGSGELF

J gene: TRBJ1-1
V gene: TRBV4-1
CDR3 length: 13
CDR3 protein: ASSHLGQVISEAF

J gene: TRBJ2-6
V gene: TRBV5-1
CDR3 length: 14
CDR3 protein: ASSLEPSSGANVLT